This T cell receptor (beta chain) derives from a study of blood T cell repertoires in COVID-19. Study-wide background: Specimens from acute and convalescent COVID-19 originated in the United States, Italy and Spain. The analysed material was cDNA or gDNA that came from T cells, B-cell-depleted T cells, or PBMCs.

Authors' analysis steps: By means of reference gene primer amplification, nucleated cell counts were estimated. Only in-frame clones appear in the TCRdb table, and some are missing; sequencing was by immunoSEQ multiplex PCR. Clonal size and the V and J genes are those of that table, whereas D and trimming came from the DNA. The sample lists 120,000 to 150,000 clones, 87% seen once, with 8.6% in the top ten. CDR3 length equals 17 residues. CDR1 and CDR2 (germline): MNHEY, SMNVEV (reference sequence). J gave up 3 bases and V 5 bases, and 10 bases lay outside the gene matches. This clone was seen a single time.

The rearrangement links TRBV27 to TRBJ2-7, with 13 bases identical to TRBD2. The specimen was peripheral blood. The clonotype comes from a woman aged 45 to 65 with active or convalescent COVID-19. The CDR3 coding sequence is TGTGCCAGCAGTCTGCGGACTAGCGGGAGTGTAGTCTACGAGCAGTACTTC. It yields the protein CASSLRTSGSVVYEQYF.